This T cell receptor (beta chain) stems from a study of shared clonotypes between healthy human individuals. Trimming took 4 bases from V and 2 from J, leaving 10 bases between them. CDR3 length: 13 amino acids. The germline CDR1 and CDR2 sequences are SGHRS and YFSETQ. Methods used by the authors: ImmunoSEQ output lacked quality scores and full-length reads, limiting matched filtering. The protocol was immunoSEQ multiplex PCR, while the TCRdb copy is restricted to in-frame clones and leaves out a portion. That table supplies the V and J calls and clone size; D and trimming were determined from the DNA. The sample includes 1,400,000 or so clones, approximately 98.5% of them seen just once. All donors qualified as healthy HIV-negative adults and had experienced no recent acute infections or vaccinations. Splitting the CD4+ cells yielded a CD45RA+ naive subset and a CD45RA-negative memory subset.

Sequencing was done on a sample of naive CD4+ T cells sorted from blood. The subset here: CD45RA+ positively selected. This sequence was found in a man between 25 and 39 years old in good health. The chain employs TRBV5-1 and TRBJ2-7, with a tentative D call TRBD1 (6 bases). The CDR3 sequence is CASSVGQPYEQYF. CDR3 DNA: TGCGCCAGCAGCGTTGGACAGCCCTACGAGCAGTACTTC.